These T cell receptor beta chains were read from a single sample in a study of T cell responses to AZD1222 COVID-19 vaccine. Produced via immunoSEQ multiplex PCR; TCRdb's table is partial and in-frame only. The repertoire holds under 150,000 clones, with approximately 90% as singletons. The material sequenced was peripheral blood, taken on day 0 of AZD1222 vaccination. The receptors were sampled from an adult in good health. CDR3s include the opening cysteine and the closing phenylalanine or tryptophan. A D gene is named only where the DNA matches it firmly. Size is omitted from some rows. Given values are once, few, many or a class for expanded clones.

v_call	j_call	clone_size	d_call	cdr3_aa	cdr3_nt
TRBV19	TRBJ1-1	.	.	CASKEGGTEAFF	TGTGCCAGTAAGGAGGGGGGAACTGAAGCTTTCTTT
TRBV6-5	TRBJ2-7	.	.	CASRVGGPVNEQYF	TGTGCCAGCAGGGTCGGGGGGCCTGTGAACGAGCAGTACTTC
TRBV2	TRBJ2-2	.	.	CASSESRGSGELFF	TGTGCCAGCAGTGAATCTAGGGGCTCCGGGGAGCTGTTTTTT
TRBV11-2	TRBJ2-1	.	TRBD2	CASSSVTTSAHEQFF	TGTGCCAGCAGCTCCGTAACCACTAGCGCCCATGAGCAGTTCTTC
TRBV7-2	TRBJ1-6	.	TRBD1	CASSLTGGVGNSPLHF	TGTGCCAGCAGCCTCACAGGGGGTGTGGGTAATTCACCCCTCCACTTT
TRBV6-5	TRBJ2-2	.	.	CASSRMGTGELFF	TGTGCCAGCAGTAGAATGGGCACCGGGGAGCTGTTTTTT
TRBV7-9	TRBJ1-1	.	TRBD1	CASSSTDRGRVMNTEAFF	TGTGCCAGCAGCTCCACGGACAGGGGGCGCGTAATGAACACTGAAGCTTTCTTT
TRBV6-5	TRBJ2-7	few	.	CASSYRGPYEQYF	TGTGCCAGCAGTTACCGGGGGCCGTACGAGCAGTACTTC
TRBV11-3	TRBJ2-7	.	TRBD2	CASSRLAGGREQYF	TGTGCCAGCAGTCGACTAGCGGGAGGGCGCGAGCAGTACTTC
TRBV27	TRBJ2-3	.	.	CASSPSGWRLSDTQYF	TGTGCCAGCAGCCCCAGTGGGTGGCGTTTGTCAGATACGCAGTATTTT
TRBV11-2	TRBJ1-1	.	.	CASSLRFLSRDRRTEAFF	TGTGCCAGCAGCTTAAGGTTTCTTTCGAGAGACAGGCGGACTGAAGCTTTCTTT
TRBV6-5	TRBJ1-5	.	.	CASRSYGSYNQPQHF	TGTGCCAGCCGAAGTTACGGTAGCTACAATCAGCCCCAGCATTTT
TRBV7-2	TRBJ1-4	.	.	CASSLAYSEKLFF	TGTGCCAGCAGCTTAGCGTACTCGGAAAAACTGTTTTTT
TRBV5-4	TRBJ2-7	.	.	CASSVAGNSYEQYF	TGTGCCAGCAGCGTCGCAGGGAACTCCTACGAGCAGTACTTC
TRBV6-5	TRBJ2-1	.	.	CASSYSVDFFTDEQFF	TGTGCCAGCAGTTACAGCGTCGACTTCTTTACCGATGAGCAGTTCTTC
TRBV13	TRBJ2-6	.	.	CASSLVGANVLTF	TGTGCCAGCAGCTTGGTTGGGGCCAACGTCCTGACTTTC
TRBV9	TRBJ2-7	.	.	CASSVGNSRSYEQYF	TGTGCCAGCAGCGTAGGAAACAGCCGGAGCTACGAGCAGTACTTC
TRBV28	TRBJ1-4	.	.	CASIGGQGNEKLFF	TGTGCCAGCATTGGCGGCCAGGGAAATGAAAAACTGTTTTTT
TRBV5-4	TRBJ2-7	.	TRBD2	CASSFAPWTSNEQYF	TGTGCCAGCAGCTTTGCTCCTTGGACTAGTAACGAGCAGTACTTC
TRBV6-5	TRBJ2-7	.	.	CASSTDPGRILEQYF	TGTGCCAGCAGTACTGATCCGGGACGTATCCTCGAGCAGTACTTC
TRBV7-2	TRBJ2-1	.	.	CASSLGTEYNEQFF	TGTGCCAGCAGCTTAGGGACGGAGTACAATGAGCAGTTCTTC
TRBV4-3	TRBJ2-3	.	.	CASSQDAFTDTQYF	TGCGCCAGCAGCCAAGATGCGTTCACAGATACGCAGTATTTT
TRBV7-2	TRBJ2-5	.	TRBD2	CASSFERGTQVDF	TGTGCCAGCAGCTTTGAGCGGGGTACACAGGTGGACTTC
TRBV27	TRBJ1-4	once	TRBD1	CASRQQGSPEKLFF	TGTGCCAGCAGACAACAGGGGTCCCCTGAAAAACTGTTTTTT
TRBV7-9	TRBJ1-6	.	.	CASSADNSPLHF	TGTGCCAGCAGCGCCGATAATTCACCCCTCCACTTT